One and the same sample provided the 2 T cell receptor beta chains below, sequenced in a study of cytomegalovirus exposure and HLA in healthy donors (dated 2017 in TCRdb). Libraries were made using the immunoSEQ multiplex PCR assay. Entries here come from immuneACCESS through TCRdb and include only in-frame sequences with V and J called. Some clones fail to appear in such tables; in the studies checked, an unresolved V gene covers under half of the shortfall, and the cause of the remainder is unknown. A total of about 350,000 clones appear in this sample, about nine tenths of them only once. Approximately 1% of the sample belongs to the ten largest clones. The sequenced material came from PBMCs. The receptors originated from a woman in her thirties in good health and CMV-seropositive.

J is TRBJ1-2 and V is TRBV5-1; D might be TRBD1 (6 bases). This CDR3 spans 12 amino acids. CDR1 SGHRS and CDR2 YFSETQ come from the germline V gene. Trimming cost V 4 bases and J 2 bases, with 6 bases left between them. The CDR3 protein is CASSTGNYGYTF. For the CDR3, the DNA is TGCGCCAGCAGCACAGGGAACTATGGCTACACCTTC. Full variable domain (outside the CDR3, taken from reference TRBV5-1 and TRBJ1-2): KAGVTQTPRYLIKTRGQQVTLSCSPISGHRSVSWYQQTPGQGLQFLFEYFSETQRNKGNFPGRFSGRQFSNSRSEMNVSTLELGDSALYLCASSTGNYGYTFGSGTRLTVV.

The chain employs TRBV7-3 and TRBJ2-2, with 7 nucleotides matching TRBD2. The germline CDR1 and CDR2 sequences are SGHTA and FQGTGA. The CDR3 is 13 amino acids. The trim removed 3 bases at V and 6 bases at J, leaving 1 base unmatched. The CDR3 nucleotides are TGTGCCAGCAGCTTTGGGAGGGCCGGGGAGCTGTTTTTT. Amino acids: CASSFGRAGELFF.